There are many counts of the clone carrying this TCR beta chain. From the RACE reads, TCRdb called clonotypes with MiXCR, one entry per CDR3 protein. The sample holds about 84,000 distinct CDR3 sequences; roughly 10% are singletons and the top ten take roughly 2.4%. Time point denoted: patch test 2, 6 weeks after DPC sensitization. Treatment indicated: therapeutic diphenylcyclopropenone sensitization with weekly scalp DPC. The sample comes from a study of human T cells and chemical hapten exposure. Trimming removed 6 bases from V and 3 bases from J; junction bases left unmatched: 11. The CDR3 spans 15 residues. Germline CDR1 reads SNHLY; CDR2 reads FYNNEI.

This TCR was sampled from a woman aged 25 to 39 with alopecia areata. Some clones in this sample may be carry-over from other donors' samples. The V call is TRBV2, the J call TRBJ2-7; 7 bases fit TRBD2. Here the sequenced sample was whole blood, taken in connection with sensitization to the hapten diphenylcyclopropenone (DPC). CDR3: CASRTTSFLNYEQYF. CDR3 sequence (DNA): TGTGCCAGCAGGACGACTAGCTTTCTAAACTACGAGCAGTACTTC.